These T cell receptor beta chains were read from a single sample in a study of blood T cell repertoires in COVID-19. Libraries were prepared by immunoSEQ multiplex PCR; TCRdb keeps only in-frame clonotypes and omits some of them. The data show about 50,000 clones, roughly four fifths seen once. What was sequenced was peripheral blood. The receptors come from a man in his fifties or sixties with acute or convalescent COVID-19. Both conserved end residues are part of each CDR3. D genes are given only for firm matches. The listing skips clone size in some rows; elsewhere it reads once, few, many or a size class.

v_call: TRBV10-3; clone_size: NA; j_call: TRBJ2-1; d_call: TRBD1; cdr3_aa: CAISPQGAQYRNEQFF; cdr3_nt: TGTGCCATCAGCCCCCAGGGGGCCCAATATCGCAATGAGCAGTTCTTC
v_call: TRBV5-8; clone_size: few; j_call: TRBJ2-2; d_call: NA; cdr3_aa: CASSPGTTNTGELFF; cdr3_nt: TGTGCCAGCAGCCCCGGGACAACGAACACCGGGGAGCTGTTTTTT
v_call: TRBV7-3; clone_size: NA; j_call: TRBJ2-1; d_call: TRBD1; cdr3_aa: CASRGTGDNNEQFF; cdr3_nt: TGTGCCAGCAGGGGGACAGGGGATAACAATGAGCAGTTCTTC
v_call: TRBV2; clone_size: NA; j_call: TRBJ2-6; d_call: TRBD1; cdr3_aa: CASKIQGSGANVLTF; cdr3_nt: TGTGCCAGCAAGATACAGGGGTCTGGGGCCAACGTCCTGACTTTC
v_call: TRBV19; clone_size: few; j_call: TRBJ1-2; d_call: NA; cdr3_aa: CASQGVGYTF; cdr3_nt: TGTGCCAGCCAAGGGGTTGGCTACACCTTC
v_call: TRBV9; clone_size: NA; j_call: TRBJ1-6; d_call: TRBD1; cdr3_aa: CASSIDRGSSYNSPLHF; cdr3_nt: TGTGCCAGCAGCATAGACAGGGGGAGTTCCTATAATTCACCCCTCCACTTT
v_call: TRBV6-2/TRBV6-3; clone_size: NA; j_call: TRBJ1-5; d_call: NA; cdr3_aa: CASSNGQPNQPQHF; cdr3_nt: TGTGCCAGCAGTAACGGACAGCCGAATCAGCCCCAGCATTTT
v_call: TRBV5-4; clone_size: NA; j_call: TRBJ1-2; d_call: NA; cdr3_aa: CASSLGYTANYGYTF; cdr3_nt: TGTGCCAGCAGCTTGGGCTATACGGCTAACTATGGCTACACCTTC
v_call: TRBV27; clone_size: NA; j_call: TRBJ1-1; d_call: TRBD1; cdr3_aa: CASSAGQGSEAFF; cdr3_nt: TGTGCCAGCAGTGCAGGACAGGGTTCTGAAGCTTTCTTT
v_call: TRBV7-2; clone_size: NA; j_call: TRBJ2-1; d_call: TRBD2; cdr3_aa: CASSLRSGSGGHEQFF; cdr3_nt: TGTGCCAGCAGCTTACGTTCGGGTAGCGGGGGGCATGAGCAGTTCTTC
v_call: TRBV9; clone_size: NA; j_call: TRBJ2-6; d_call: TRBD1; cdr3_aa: CASSSPVKTGLGANVLTF; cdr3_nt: TGTGCCAGCAGCAGCCCTGTGAAGACAGGGTTGGGGGCCAACGTCCTGACTTTC
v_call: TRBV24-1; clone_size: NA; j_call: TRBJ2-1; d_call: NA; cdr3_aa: CATSDLSGHNEQFF; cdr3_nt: TGTGCCACCAGTGATTTGTCAGGGCACAATGAGCAGTTCTTC
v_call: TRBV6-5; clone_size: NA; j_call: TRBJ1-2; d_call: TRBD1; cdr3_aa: CASTAGDSSYGYTF; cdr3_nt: TGTGCCAGCACCGCCGGGGACAGCTCCTATGGCTACACCTTC
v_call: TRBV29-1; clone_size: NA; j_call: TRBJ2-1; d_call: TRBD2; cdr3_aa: CSVRGLAGFNEQFF; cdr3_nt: TGCAGCGTTAGAGGACTAGCGGGTTTCAATGAGCAGTTCTTC
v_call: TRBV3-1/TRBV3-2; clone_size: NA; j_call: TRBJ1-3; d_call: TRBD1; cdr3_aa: CASSPGQVDTIYF; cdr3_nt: TGTGCCAGCAGCCCGGGACAGGTGGACACCATATATTTT
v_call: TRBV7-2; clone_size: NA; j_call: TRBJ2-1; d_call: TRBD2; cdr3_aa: CASSPRGGAGGYEQFF; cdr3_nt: TGTGCCAGCAGCCCCCGAGGTGGAGCGGGGGGGTATGAGCAGTTCTTC
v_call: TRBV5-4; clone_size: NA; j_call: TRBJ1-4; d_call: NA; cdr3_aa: CASSLGGGFRATNEKLFF; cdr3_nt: TGTGCCAGCAGCTTGGGAGGTGGATTTCGAGCAACTAATGAAAAACTGTTTTTT
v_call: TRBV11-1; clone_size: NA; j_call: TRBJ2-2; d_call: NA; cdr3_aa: CASSQNTGELFF; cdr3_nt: TGTGCCAGCAGCCAGAACACCGGGGAGCTGTTTTTT
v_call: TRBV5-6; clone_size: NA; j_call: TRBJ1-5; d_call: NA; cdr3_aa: CASSLGGDQPQHF; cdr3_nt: TGTGCCAGCAGCTTGGGGGGGGATCAGCCCCAGCATTTT
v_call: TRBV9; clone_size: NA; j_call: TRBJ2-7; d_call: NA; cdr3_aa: CASSPGGEDEQYF; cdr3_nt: TGTGCCAGCAGCCCCGGGGGTGAGGACGAGCAGTACTTC
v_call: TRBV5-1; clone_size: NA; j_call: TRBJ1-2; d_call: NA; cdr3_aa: CASSPEGQLSYGYTF; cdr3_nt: TGCGCCAGCAGCCCGGAAGGACAGTTGTCCTATGGCTACACCTTC
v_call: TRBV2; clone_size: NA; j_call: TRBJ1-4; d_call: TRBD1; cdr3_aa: CASSPGQGATNEKLFF; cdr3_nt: TGTGCCAGCAGCCCGGGACAGGGGGCAACTAATGAAAAACTGTTTTTT
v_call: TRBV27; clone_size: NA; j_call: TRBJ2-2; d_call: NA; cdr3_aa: CASSYGRNTGELFF; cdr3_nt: TGTGCCAGCAGTTATGGCAGGAACACCGGGGAGCTGTTTTTT
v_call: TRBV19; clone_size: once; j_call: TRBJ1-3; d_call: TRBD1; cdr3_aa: CASETGNSGNTIYF; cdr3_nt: TGTGCCAGTGAGACAGGGAACTCTGGAAACACCATATATTTT
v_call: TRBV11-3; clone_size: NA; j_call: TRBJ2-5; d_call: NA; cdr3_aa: CASSLGVGGPQETQYF; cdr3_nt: TGTGCCAGCAGCTTAGGTGTGGGGGGACCGCAAGAGACCCAGTACTTC
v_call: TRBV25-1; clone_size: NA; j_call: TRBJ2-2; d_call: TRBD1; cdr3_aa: CASSRDRGRSGELFF; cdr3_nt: TGTGCCAGCAGTAGGGACAGGGGGCGATCCGGGGAGCTGTTTTTT
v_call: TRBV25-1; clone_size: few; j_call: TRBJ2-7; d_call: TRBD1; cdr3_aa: CASSEGDRGYRQYF; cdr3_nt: TGTGCCAGCAGTGAAGGAGACAGGGGCTACCGACAGTACTTC
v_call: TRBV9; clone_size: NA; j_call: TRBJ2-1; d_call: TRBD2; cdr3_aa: CASSVAGGSWNEQFF; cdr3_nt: TGTGCCAGCAGCGTAGCGGGGGGTTCGTGGAATGAGCAGTTCTTC
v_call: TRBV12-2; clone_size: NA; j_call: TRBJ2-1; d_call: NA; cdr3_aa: CASRLEPLPTDRGPSSYNEQFF; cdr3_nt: TGTGCAAGTCGCTTAGAACCCCTCCCCACAGACAGAGGACCCAGCTCCTACAATGAGCAGTTCTTC
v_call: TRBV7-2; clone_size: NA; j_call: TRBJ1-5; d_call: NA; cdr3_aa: CASSARQNQPQHF; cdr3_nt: TGTGCCAGCAGCGCGAGACAGAATCAGCCCCAGCATTTT